Listed below are T cell receptor beta chains from one sample, sequenced in a study of blood T cell repertoires in COVID-19. Data came from immunoSEQ multiplex PCR; TCRdb stores just in-frame clones and leaves some out. Among around 270,000 clones listed, around 84% were seen once. Sequences were obtained from peripheral blood. These receptors originate from a man aged 55 to 70 with acute or convalescent COVID-19. Both conserved end residues are part of each CDR3. The order of the fields is J gene, V gene, CDR3 length, clone size, D gene, CDR3 DNA, CDR3 protein. The D gene is left open where the match is weak. Expanded clones get a size class; other rows say once, few or many, or leave the size out.

J gene: TRBJ1-2
V gene: TRBV30
CDR3 length: 12
clone size: once
D gene: -
CDR3 DNA: TGTGCCTGGAGTGTCAGTAACTATGGCTACACCTTC
CDR3 protein: CAWSVSNYGYTF

J gene: TRBJ2-1
V gene: TRBV11-1
CDR3 length: 16
clone size: -
D gene: TRBD2
CDR3 DNA: TGTGCCAGCAGCTCATGGGTAGCGGGAGGGCGGAATGAGCAGTTCTTC
CDR3 protein: CASSSWVAGGRNEQFF

J gene: TRBJ1-5
V gene: TRBV6-5
CDR3 length: 14
clone size: once
D gene: TRBD1
CDR3 DNA: TGTGCCAGCAGTTTTGACAGGGGCCTTTGGCCCCAGCATTTT
CDR3 protein: CASSFDRGLWPQHF

J gene: TRBJ1-2
V gene: TRBV6-5
CDR3 length: 12
clone size: few
D gene: -
CDR3 DNA: TGTGCCAGCAGTCCGGGATTCTATGGCTACACCTTC
CDR3 protein: CASSPGFYGYTF

J gene: TRBJ2-1
V gene: TRBV18
CDR3 length: 15
clone size: once
D gene: TRBD1
CDR3 DNA: TGTGCCAGCTCACCTGGACAGGGGGTTGGCTATGAGCAGTTCTTC
CDR3 protein: CASSPGQGVGYEQFF

J gene: TRBJ1-6
V gene: TRBV7-4
CDR3 length: 17
clone size: -
D gene: TRBD1
CDR3 DNA: TGTGCCAGCAGCTTAGTTGGGACAGGTTTTTATAATTCACCCCTCCACTTT
CDR3 protein: CASSLVGTGFYNSPLHF

J gene: TRBJ2-5
V gene: TRBV18
CDR3 length: 14
clone size: -
D gene: -
CDR3 DNA: TGTGCCAGCTCACCGCCACAGGGAACGGAGACCCAGTACTTC
CDR3 protein: CASSPPQGTETQYF

J gene: TRBJ1-2
V gene: TRBV28
CDR3 length: 13
clone size: once
D gene: -
CDR3 DNA: TGTGCCAGCCGAGAGACAGACAACTATGGCTACACCTTC
CDR3 protein: CASRETDNYGYTF

J gene: TRBJ1-1
V gene: TRBV5-1
CDR3 length: 13
clone size: -
D gene: -
CDR3 DNA: TGCGCCAGCAGCTTGACCCAGTACACTGAAGCTTTCTTT
CDR3 protein: CASSLTQYTEAFF

J gene: TRBJ2-1
V gene: TRBV9
CDR3 length: 16
clone size: -
D gene: TRBD2
CDR3 DNA: TGTGCCAGCAGCTTCTCGACTAGCGGGAGAGTTGATGAGCAGTTCTTC
CDR3 protein: CASSFSTSGRVDEQFF

J gene: TRBJ2-7
V gene: TRBV19
CDR3 length: 16
clone size: -
D gene: -
CDR3 DNA: TGTGCCAGTAACCTCAGGGGCAAAGGCTTCCCTTGGGAGCAGTACTTC
CDR3 protein: CASNLRGKGFPWEQYF

J gene: TRBJ1-5
V gene: TRBV7-3
CDR3 length: 14
clone size: once
D gene: TRBD1
CDR3 DNA: TGTGCCAGCAGCCCCACAGGGGGCGGCCAGCCCCAGCATTTT
CDR3 protein: CASSPTGGGQPQHF